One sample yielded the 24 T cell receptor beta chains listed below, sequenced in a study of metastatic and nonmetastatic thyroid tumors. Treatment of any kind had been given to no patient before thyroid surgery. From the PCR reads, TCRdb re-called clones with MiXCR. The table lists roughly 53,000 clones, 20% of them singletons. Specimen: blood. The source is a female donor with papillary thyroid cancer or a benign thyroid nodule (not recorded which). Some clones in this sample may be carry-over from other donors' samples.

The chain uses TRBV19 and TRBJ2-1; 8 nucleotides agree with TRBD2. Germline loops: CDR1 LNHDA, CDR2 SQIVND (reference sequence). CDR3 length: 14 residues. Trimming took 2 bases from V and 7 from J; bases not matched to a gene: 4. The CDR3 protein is CASSITAGGNEQFF. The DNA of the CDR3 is TGTGCCAGTAGTATAACGGCGGGAGGAAATGAGCAGTTCTTC.

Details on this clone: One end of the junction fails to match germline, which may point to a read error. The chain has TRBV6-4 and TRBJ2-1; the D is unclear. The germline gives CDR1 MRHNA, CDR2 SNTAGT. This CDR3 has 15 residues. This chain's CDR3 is CASSEDSWSRNAQFF. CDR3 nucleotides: TGTGCCAGCAGTGAGGATAGCTGGAGTCGAAATGCGCAGTTCTTC.

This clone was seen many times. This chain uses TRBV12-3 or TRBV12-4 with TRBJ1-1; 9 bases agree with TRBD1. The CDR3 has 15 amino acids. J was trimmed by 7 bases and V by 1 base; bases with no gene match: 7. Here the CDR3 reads CASSLGNRGLDEAFF. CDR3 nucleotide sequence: TGTGCCAGCAGTTTAGGTAACAGGGGGCTGGATGAAGCTTTCTTT.

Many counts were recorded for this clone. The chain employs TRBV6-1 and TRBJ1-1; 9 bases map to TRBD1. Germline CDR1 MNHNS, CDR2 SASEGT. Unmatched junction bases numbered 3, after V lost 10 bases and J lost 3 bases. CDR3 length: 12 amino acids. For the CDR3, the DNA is TGTGCCATCCGGACAGGGGACACTGAAGCTTTCTTT. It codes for CAIRTGDTEAFF.

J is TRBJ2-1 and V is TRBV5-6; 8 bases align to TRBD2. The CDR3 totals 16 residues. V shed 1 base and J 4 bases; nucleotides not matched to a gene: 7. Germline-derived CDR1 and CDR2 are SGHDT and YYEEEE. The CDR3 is CASSLTGGRKYNEQFF. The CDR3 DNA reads TGTGCCAGCAGCTTGACTGGCGGGAGGAAATACAATGAGCAGTTCTTC.

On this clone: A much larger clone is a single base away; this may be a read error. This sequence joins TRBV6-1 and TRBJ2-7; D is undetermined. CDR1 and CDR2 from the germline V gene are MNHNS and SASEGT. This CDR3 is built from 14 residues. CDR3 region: CASKVGLSSYVQYF. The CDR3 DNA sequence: TGTGCCAGTAAGGTTGGTCTAAGCTCCTACGTGCAGTACTTC.

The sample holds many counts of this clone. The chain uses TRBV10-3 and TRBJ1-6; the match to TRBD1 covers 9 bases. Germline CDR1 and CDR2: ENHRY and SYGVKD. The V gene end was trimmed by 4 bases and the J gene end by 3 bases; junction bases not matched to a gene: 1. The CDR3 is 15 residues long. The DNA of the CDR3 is TGTGCCATCAGTGGACAGGGGGACTATAATTCACCCCTCCACTTT. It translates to CAISGQGDYNSPLHF.

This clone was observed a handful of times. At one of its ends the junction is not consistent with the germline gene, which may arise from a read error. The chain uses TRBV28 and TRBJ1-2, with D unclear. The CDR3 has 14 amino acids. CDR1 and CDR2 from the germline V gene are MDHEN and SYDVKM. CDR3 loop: CASSLLRRVYGHTF. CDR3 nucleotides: TGTGCCAGCAGTTTATTAAGACGGGTCTATGGCCACACCTTC.

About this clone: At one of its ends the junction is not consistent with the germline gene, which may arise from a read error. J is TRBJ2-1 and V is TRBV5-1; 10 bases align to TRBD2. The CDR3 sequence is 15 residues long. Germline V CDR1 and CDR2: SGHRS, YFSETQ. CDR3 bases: TGCGCCCGCAGCCCTAGCGGGAGCTCCTACAATGATCAGTTCTTC. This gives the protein CARSPSGSSYNDQFF.

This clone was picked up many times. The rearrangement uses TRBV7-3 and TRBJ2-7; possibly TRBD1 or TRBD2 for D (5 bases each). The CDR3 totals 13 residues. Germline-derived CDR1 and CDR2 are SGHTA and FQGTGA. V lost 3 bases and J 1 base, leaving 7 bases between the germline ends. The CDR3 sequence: CASSLGESYEQYF. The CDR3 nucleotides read TGTGCCAGCAGCTTGGGGGAATCCTACGAGCAGTACTTC.

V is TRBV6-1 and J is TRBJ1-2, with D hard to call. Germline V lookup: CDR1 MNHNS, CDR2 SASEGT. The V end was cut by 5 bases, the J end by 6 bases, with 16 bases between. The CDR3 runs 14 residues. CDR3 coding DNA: TGTGCCAGCAGTTGGAGACGGGTCCTGGATGGCTACACCTTC. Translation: CASSWRRVLDGYTF.

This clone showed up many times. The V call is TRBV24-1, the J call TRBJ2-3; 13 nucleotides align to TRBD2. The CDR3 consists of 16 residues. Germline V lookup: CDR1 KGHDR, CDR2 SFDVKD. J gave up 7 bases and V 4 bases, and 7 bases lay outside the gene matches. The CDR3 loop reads CATSDQLAGGPYTQYF. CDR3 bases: TGTGCCACCAGTGACCAACTAGCGGGAGGGCCGTATACGCAGTATTTT.

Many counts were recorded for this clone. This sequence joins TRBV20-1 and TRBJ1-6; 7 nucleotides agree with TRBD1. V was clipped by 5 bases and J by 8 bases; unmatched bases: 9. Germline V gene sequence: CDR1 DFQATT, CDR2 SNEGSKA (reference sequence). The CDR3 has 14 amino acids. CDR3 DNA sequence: TGCAGTGCTCCCGACCGACAGGGCCATTCACCCCTCCACTTT. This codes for CSAPDRQGHSPLHF.

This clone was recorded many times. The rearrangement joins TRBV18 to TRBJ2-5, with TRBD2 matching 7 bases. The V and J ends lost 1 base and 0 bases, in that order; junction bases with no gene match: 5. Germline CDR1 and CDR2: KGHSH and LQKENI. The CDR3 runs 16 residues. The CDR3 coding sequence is TGTGCCAGCTCACCACTTCTTCTAGCGGACCAAGAGACCCAGTACTTC. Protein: CASSPLLLADQETQYF. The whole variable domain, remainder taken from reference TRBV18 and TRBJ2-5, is NAGVMQNPRHLVRRRGQEARLRCSPMKGHSHVYWYRQLPEEGLKFMVYLQKENIIDESGMPKERFSAEFPKEGPSILRIQQVVRGDSAAYFCASSPLLLADQETQYFGPGTRLLVL.

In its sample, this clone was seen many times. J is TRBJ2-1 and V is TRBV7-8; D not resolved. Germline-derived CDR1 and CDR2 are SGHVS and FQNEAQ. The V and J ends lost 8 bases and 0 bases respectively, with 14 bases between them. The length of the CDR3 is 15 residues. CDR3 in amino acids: CASLKTRLSYNEQFF. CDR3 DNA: TGTGCCAGCCTCAAGACCCGCCTCTCCTACAATGAGCAGTTCTTC.

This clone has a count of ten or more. CDR3 protein: CASSLGADTEAFF. Here the CDR3 DNA reads TGTGCCAGCAGCCTCGGGGCCGACACTGAAGCTTTCTTT. The chain uses TRBV5-8 and TRBJ1-1; D possibly corresponds to TRBD1 (5 bases). Per the germline V gene, CDR1 is SGHTS and CDR2 is YDEGEE. This CDR3 contains 13 residues. V was shortened by 4 bases and J by 3 bases, with 10 bases between the two germline ends.

CDR3 sequence: CASSRGQGGDYGYTF. Here the CDR3 DNA reads TGTGCCAGCAGCCGAGGACAGGGTGGGGATTATGGCTACACCTTC. The rearrangement uses TRBV6-1 and TRBJ1-2; 8 bases match TRBD1. This CDR3 is 15 amino acids long. The germline V gene encodes CDR1 MNHNS and CDR2 SASEGT. V trimming: 6 bases; J trimming: 5 bases; junction bases outside the gene matches: 11.

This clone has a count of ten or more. CDR3 sequence reads: CAIRTSGRKEEQYF. In DNA, the CDR3 is TGTGCCATCAGGACTAGCGGGAGAAAAGAGGAGCAGTACTTC. V usage is TRBV10-3 and J usage is TRBJ2-7, with 12 positions matching TRBD2. The ends lost 6 bases at V and 7 bases at J; junction bases unmatched: 7. Looked up from germline, CDR1 is ENHRY and CDR2 is SYGVKD. CDR3 length equals 14 residues.

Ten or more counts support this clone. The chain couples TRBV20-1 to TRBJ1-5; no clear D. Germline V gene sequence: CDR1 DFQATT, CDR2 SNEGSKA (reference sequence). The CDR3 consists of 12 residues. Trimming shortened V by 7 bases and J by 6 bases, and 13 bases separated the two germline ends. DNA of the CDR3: TGCAGTGGAAGGTGGGCCGGTCAGCCCCAGCATTTT. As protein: CSGRWAGQPQHF.

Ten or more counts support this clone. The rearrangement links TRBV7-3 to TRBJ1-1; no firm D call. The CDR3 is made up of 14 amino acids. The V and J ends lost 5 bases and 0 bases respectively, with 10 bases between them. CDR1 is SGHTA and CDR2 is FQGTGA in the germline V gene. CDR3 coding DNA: TGTGCCAGCAGCCCCTCCTCCTTGAACACTGAAGCTTTCTTT. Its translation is CASSPSSLNTEAFF. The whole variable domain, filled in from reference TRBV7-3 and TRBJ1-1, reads GAGVSQTPSNKVTEKGKYVELRCDPISGHTALYWYRQSLGQGPEFLIYFQGTGAADDSGLPNDRFFAVRPEGSVSTLKIQRTERGDSAVYLCASSPSSLNTEAFFGQGTRLTVV.

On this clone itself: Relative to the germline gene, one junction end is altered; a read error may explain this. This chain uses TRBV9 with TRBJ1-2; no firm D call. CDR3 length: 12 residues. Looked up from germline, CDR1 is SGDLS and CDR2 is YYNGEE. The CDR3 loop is CASSVWNYGYTF. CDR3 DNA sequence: TGTGCGAGCAGCGTCTGGAACTATGGCTACACCTTC.

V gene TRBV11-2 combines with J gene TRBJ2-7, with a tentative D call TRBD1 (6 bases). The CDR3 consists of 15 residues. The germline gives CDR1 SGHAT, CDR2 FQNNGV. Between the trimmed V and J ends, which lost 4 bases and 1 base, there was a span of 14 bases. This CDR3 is CASSSFQGMSYEQYF. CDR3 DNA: TGTGCCAGCAGCTCCTTCCAGGGGATGTCCTACGAGCAGTACTTC.

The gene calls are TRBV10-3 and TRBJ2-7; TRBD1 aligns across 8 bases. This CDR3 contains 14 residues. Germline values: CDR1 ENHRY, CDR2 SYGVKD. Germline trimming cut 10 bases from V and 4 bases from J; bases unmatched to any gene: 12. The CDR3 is CATPTGTGFYEQYF. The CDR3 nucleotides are TGTGCCACCCCAACCGGGACAGGCTTTTACGAGCAGTACTTC.

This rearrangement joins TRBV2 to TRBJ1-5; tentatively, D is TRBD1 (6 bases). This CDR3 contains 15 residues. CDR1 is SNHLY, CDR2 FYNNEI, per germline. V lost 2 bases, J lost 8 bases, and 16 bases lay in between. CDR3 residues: CASSEWGHVWKPQHF. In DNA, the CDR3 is TGTGCCAGCAGTGAATGGGGACATGTGTGGAAGCCCCAGCATTTT.